These 7 T cell receptor beta chains share one sample of origin, sequenced in a study of synovial regulatory T cells in juvenile arthritis. Study-wide findings and caveats: Blood Treg cells that were inflammation-associated showed lower TCR diversity than other blood Treg cells.

Clones were read by immunoSEQ multiplex PCR, and TCRdb kept only the in-frame ones, dropping some. The sample totals more than 800 clones; its top ten clones hold approximately 4%. For these receptors, no antigen is known. Material: Treg cells from blood. Subset: HLA-DR+ inflammation-associated blood Treg cells. The receptors shown here come from a donor aged 2-30 years with juvenile idiopathic arthritis.

This clone is classed as medium-sized by frequency. This chain connects TRBV5-1 to TRBJ1-1; TCRdb reports TRBD1, a call that lacks DNA to check it against. The CDR3 consists of 18 residues. There is no recorded DNA. Germline loops: CDR1 SGHRS, CDR2 YFSETQ. CDR3 region: CASSPGGGQARLATEAFF.

This clone registers medium-sized by frequency. The chain is built from TRBV5-5 and TRBJ1-2; TCRdb's D call, TRBD1, is unchecked because there is no DNA. This CDR3 region has 13 residues. No DNA has been recorded. Germline V gives CDR1 SGHKS, CDR2 YYEKEE (reference sequence). This CDR3 is CASSKGGDYGYTF.

Frequency places this clone as medium-sized. The chain links TRBV28 to TRBJ1-1. There are 15 residues in the CDR3. Nucleotide data are not available. Germline lookup yields CDR1 MDHEN and CDR2 SYDVKM. This chain's CDR3 is CASSFGGKGNTEAFF.

This clone is classed as medium-sized (0.01 to 0.1%) by frequency. V and J are TRBV19 and TRBJ2-2; TCRdb's D call, TRBD1, is unchecked because there is no DNA. From germline, CDR1 is LNHDA and CDR2 SQIVND (reference sequence). The CDR3 sequence is 14 residues long. No DNA sequence is on record. CDR3: CASKNRGNTGELFF.

Frequency places this clone as large. The chain combines TRBV28 with TRBJ1-4; no DNA is available, so the TRBD1 call from TCRdb remains unchecked. Germline values: CDR1 MDHEN, CDR2 SYDVKM. CDR3 length: 18 amino acids. The coding DNA is unavailable. CDR3 region: CASSLVRDRGRRGEKLFF.

Judged by frequency, this clone is large. The genes are TRBV6-5 and TRBJ1-5; the TCRdb D gene call, TRBD1, has no DNA to confirm it. The germline V gene encodes CDR1 MNHEY and CDR2 SVGAGI. The CDR3 has 13 residues. The DNA is unrecorded. CDR3 sequence reads: CASSLRQYQPQHF.

This clone ranks as medium-sized in terms of frequency. The chain recombines TRBV5-1 with TRBJ2-1; TCRdb proposes TRBD2, but this gene call is untestable without DNA. This CDR3 spans 19 amino acids. Nucleotide data are not available. Looked up from germline, CDR1 is SGHRS and CDR2 is YFSETQ. The CDR3 is CASSLEAPFFTSSYNEQFF.